Reported below is one T cell receptor (beta chain). Its antigen is unknown. The data derive from a study of shared clonotypes between healthy human individuals. The overall study: Donors had three CD4 naive, three CD4 memory, two CD8 naive and one CD8 memory plate apiece.

Method: immunoSEQ multiplex PCR; TCRdb's copy keeps in-frame clones and lacks some. Of 850,000 to 1,200,000 clones listed, about 75% are singletons. The study, taken as a whole, reports: The expectation was that sequencing depth would affect clonotype sharing among donors. Genetic and exposure-history diversity was limited by the small donor number.

A split of CD4+ cells into CD45RA+ naive and CD45RA-negative memory subsets was performed. Trimming removed 2 bases from V and 3 bases from J, with 11 bases in between. Germline CDR1 reads MNHNS; CDR2 reads SASEGT. The CDR3 extends over 15 amino acids. Material for sequencing was memory CD4+ T cells sorted from blood. The sample's subset: CD45RA-negative fraction. The rearrangement links TRBV6-1 to TRBJ2-1, with a possible D match to TRBD1 (5 bases). The origin of this receptor is a young man in good health. CDR3 nucleotides: TGTGCCAGCAGTGAACAGACAGCTGGCTACAATGAGCAGTTCTTC. Amino acid sequence: CASSEQTAGYNEQFF.